Sequencing of this T cell receptor (beta chain) was carried out in a study of tumor-infiltrating lymphocytes in primary liver carcinoma. TCR beta cDNA came from approximately 540 ng total RNA, primed with a constant-region primer. ARM-PCR was slightly modified, and three nested multiplex PCR rounds with it gave rise to the TCR beta libraries. Both of the initial two PCR rounds ran for approximately 11 cycles and employed TRBV1-TRBV30 forward primers alongside a C-beta reverse primer. MiXCR, run by TCRdb on the multiplex PCR reads, gives a single entry per CDR3 protein. The sample holds 99,000 or so distinct CDR3 sequences, approximately 78% seen once. Germline values: CDR1 MNHEY, CDR2 SVGEGT. This CDR3 contains 14 residues. V was clipped by 9 bases and J by 13 bases; unmatched bases: 16. Bulk tissue was left unsorted, and RNA and DNA were co-extracted from 20-30 mg of it.

The sequenced material came from liver tumor tissue from sampling region 3. Noted subset: tumor region T3, left-lateral pole. The chain links TRBV6-2 or TRBV6-3 to TRBJ2-1, with 9 bases matching TRBD2. The TCR sequence derives from a middle-aged man with primary liver carcinoma and hepatitis B virus infection. CDR3 sequence reads: CASTSSGSGNGQFF. CDR3 DNA: TGTGCCAGTACTAGTAGCGGGAGCGGCAATGGACAGTTCTTC.